These 31 T cell receptor beta chains were all obtained from the same sample, sequenced in a study of blood T cell repertoires in COVID-19. Libraries were prepared by immunoSEQ multiplex PCR; TCRdb keeps only in-frame clonotypes and omits some of them. This table holds some 300,000 clones, about 89% found once. The source material was PBMCs or T cells enriched from blood (not recorded which). Source of these receptors: a woman in her thirties or forties who had recovered from COVID-19.

The rearrangement links TRBV9 to TRBJ1-6; TRBD1 agrees at 8 bases. J was trimmed by 9 bases and V by 4 bases; bases with no gene match: 6. Germline V gene sequence: CDR1 SGDLS, CDR2 YYNGEE. CDR3 length equals 14 residues. The CDR3 protein is CASSPDRAGSPLHF. CDR3 bases: TGTGCCAGCAGCCCGGACAGGGCGGGTTCACCCCTCCACTTT.

The CDR3 nucleotides are TGTGCCAGCGGGGAACAGGGGCGAGCACCGGATACGCAGTATTTT. This sequence encodes CASGEQGRAPDTQYF. This sequence joins TRBV6-5 and TRBJ2-3, with 7 nucleotides matching TRBD1. The CDR3 runs to 15 residues. The V segment lost 8 bases and the J segment 6 bases; nucleotides outside the gene matches: 14. Germline CDR1 and CDR2: MNHEY and SVGAGI.

The rearrangement joins TRBV5-1 to TRBJ2-7; 11 positions match TRBD1. The V gene end was trimmed by 7 bases and the J gene end by 7 bases; junction bases not matched to a gene: 13. The CDR3 loop spans 15 amino acids. Germline V lookup: CDR1 SGHRS, CDR2 YFSETQ. The CDR3 bases are TGCGCCAGCGGACGGACAGGGGGCAGGAAGGAAGAGCAGTACTTC. Protein: CASGRTGGRKEEQYF.

This clone was seen a few times. This rearrangement joins TRBV5-1 to TRBJ2-7, with 7 bases matching TRBD1. Germline V lookup: CDR1 SGHRS, CDR2 YFSETQ. V was pared by 0 bases and J by 1 base, with 4 bases of the junction left unmatched. The CDR3 is made up of 15 amino acids. The CDR3 coding sequence is TGCGCCAGCAGCTTGGGGACAGGCACTTCCTACGAGCAGTACTTC. Its translation: CASSLGTGTSYEQYF.

V is TRBV5-4 and J is TRBJ1-1; D perhaps matches TRBD1 (5 bases). The CDR3 consists of 15 residues. Germline values: CDR1 SGHNT, CDR2 YYREEE (reference sequence). V was shortened by 3 bases and J by 1 base, with 13 bases between the two germline ends. For the CDR3, the DNA is TGTGCCAGCAGCTGGGTCCCTCAGGGGAACACTGAAGCTTTCTTT. It translates to CASSWVPQGNTEAFF.

For this clone: This sample also contains other DNA sequences that code for the same CDR3. V is TRBV9 and J is TRBJ2-1; 11 bases agree with TRBD2. CDR1 and CDR2 from the germline V gene are SGDLS and YYNGEE. This CDR3 contains 14 residues. V lost 2 bases, J lost 6 bases, and 1 base stayed unmatched. The CDR3 bases are TGTGCCAGCAGCGTTGGGACTAGCGGCAATGAGCAGTTCTTC. Translated, it gives CASSVGTSGNEQFF.

This clone came up once. The chain joins TRBV5-6 to TRBJ2-7, with D tentatively TRBD2 (6 bases). V dropped 0 bases and J dropped 7 bases, with 14 bases sitting between them. The length of the CDR3 is 14 residues. The germline gives CDR1 SGHDT, CDR2 YYEEEE. The CDR3: CASSLGLGGREQYF. DNA of the CDR3: TGTGCCAGCAGCTTGGGCCTGGGAGGAAGGGAGCAGTACTTC.

This clone occurred once. This chain joins TRBV27 and TRBJ1-4; 10 bases line up with TRBD1. CDR1 and CDR2 (germline): MNHEY, SMNVEV (reference sequence). With V trimmed by 5 bases and J by 3 bases, 6 bases remained unmatched. The CDR3 length is 16 residues. Written as DNA, the CDR3 is TGTGCCAGCAGTCGAATGACAGGGGGCTCTAATGAAAAACTGTTTTTT. It specifies CASSRMTGGSNEKLFF.

The chain recombines TRBV13 with TRBJ1-3, with D tentatively TRBD1 (6 bases). The V and J ends lost 2 bases and 0 bases respectively, with 11 bases between them. The CDR3 extends over 16 amino acids. Germline V gives CDR1 PRHDT, CDR2 FYEKMQ (reference sequence). CDR3 sequence (DNA): TGTGCCAGCAGCTTAATGGGGGCCAGCTCTGGAAACACCATATATTTT. Amino acid sequence: CASSLMGASSGNTIYF.

This chain connects TRBV27 to TRBJ1-5; 7 nucleotides match TRBD1. The trim removed 6 bases at V and 7 bases at J, leaving 6 bases unmatched. Germline V CDR1 and CDR2: MNHEY, SMNVEV (reference sequence). This CDR3 is 13 amino acids long. The chain's CDR3 is CASRIRGDQPQHF. The CDR3, as DNA: TGTGCCAGCAGGATCAGGGGGGACCAGCCCCAGCATTTT.

V and J are TRBV30 and TRBJ1-2, with D unclear. Germline CDR1 GTSNPN, CDR2 SVGIG (reference sequence). CDR3 length: 13 residues. The germline V and J ends were trimmed by 1 base and 1 base, with 7 bases remaining between them. Written as DNA, the CDR3 is TGTGCCTGGAGTGGATCAGTTAACTATGGCTACACCTTC. Protein sequence: CAWSGSVNYGYTF.

V usage is TRBV27 and J usage is TRBJ1-1; possibly TRBD1 for D (6 bases). Trimming shortened V by 5 bases and J by 0 bases, and 10 bases separated the two germline ends. This CDR3 has 14 amino acids. The germline gives CDR1 MNHEY, CDR2 SMNVEV (reference sequence). CDR3 in amino acids: CASSPTGLNTEAFF. In nucleotides, the CDR3 is TGTGCCAGCAGTCCTACAGGGTTGAACACTGAAGCTTTCTTT.

The chain employs TRBV12-5 and TRBJ1-1, with no clear D. Deletions cut 1 base from V and 11 bases from J, with 17 bases between. This CDR3 contains 14 residues. Looked up from germline, CDR1 is LGHNT and CDR2 is FRNRAP. This CDR3 reads CASGLEPPGNWAFF. The CDR3 DNA is TGTGCTAGTGGTTTGGAACCTCCGGGGAACTGGGCTTTCTTT.

This sequence joins TRBV6-2 or TRBV6-3 and TRBJ2-1, with TRBD2 as a possible D gene (5 bases). Per the germline V gene, CDR1 is MNHEY and CDR2 is SVGEGT. Trimming took off 0 bases at V and 6 bases at J, with 12 bases between the two ends. This CDR3 has 15 amino acids. In DNA, the CDR3 is TGTGCCAGCAGTTACTCCGCGCTAGCAGGCAATGAGCAGTTCTTC. Translation gives CASSYSALAGNEQFF.

The genes are TRBV6-5 and TRBJ1-4, with unresolved D. The length of the CDR3 is 14 residues. Looked up from germline, CDR1 is MNHEY and CDR2 is SVGAGI. The V and J ends lost 6 bases and 8 bases respectively, with 16 bases between them. The CDR3 bases are TGTGCCAGCAGCCTGACCCCCGAGGCCGAAAAACTGTTTTTT. Its translation: CASSLTPEAEKLFF.

This CDR3 reads CASSSRRGTYGYTF. The CDR3 DNA sequence: TGTGCCAGCAGCAGCCGAAGGGGTACCTATGGCTACACCTTC. J is TRBJ1-2 and V is TRBV3-1 (or the pseudogene TRBV3-2), with D possibly being TRBD1 (5 bases). The V gene lost 5 bases and the J gene lost 4 bases, with 14 bases spanning the gap. Germline V gene data show CDR1 as LGHDT and CDR2 as YNNKEL (reference sequence). The CDR3 is 14 amino acids.

This clone appeared a few times. The chain links TRBV15 to TRBJ2-7, with D maybe TRBD2 (6 bases). Trimming stripped 0 bases from V and 3 bases from J, with 21 bases between. Germline loops: CDR1 LNHNV, CDR2 YYDKDF (reference sequence). There are 18 residues in the CDR3. The CDR3 reads CATSRERYLANKDYEQYF. The CDR3 coding sequence is TGTGCCACCAGCAGAGAAAGGTACCTAGCGAACAAGGACTACGAGCAGTACTTC.

The chain combines TRBV5-1 with TRBJ2-1; 10 bases match TRBD2. Unmatched junction bases numbered 1, after V lost 5 bases and J lost 2 bases. CDR1 is SGHRS, CDR2 YFSETQ, per germline. This CDR3 comprises 14 residues. The CDR3 DNA reads as TGCGCCAGCAGAGCGGGAGGGACCTACAATGAGCAGTTCTTC. It encodes CASRAGGTYNEQFF.

This clone showed up just once. This chain connects TRBV6-1 to TRBJ2-2; TRBD2 aligns across 9 bases. The CDR3 is made up of 14 amino acids. The germline V gene encodes CDR1 MNHNS and CDR2 SASEGT. V dropped 3 bases and J dropped 6; count of bases not matched to a gene: 2. The chain's CDR3 is CASSEGTSPGELFF. Written as DNA, the CDR3 is TGTGCCAGCAGTGAGGGGACTAGCCCCGGGGAGCTGTTTTTT.

CDR3: CATQENLAEAETQYF. CDR3 DNA: TGTGCCACCCAAGAGAATCTAGCGGAGGCGGAGACCCAGTACTTC. The chain uses TRBV10-3 and TRBJ2-5; 7 nucleotides agree with TRBD2. The CDR3 has 15 residues. CDR1 and CDR2 (germline): ENHRY, SYGVKD. V was clipped by 10 bases and J by 5 bases; unmatched bases: 16.

The gene calls are TRBV18 and TRBJ2-7, with 10 bases identical to TRBD1. CDR3 size: 14 residues. Unmatched junction bases numbered 8, after V lost 6 bases and J lost 6 bases. The germline gives CDR1 KGHSH, CDR2 LQKENI. In nucleotides, the CDR3 is TGTGCCAGCTCTCCCGACAGGGGGCGGCTCGAGCAGTACTTC. Translation gives CASSPDRGRLEQYF.

V usage is TRBV6-5 and J usage is TRBJ1-2; D is unresolved. V lost 2 bases and J 3 bases, leaving 7 bases between the germline ends. CDR3 length: 13 amino acids. The germline gives CDR1 MNHEY, CDR2 SVGAGI. As DNA, the CDR3 is TGTGCCAGCAGTTACGGGCAGTACTATGGCTACACCTTC. The encoded protein is CASSYGQYYGYTF.

The chain employs TRBV11-2 and TRBJ2-3; TRBD2 matches 8 bases. The CDR3 has 18 amino acids. CDR1 and CDR2 (germline): SGHAT, FQNNGV. Unmatched junction bases numbered 11, after V lost 1 base and J lost 2 bases. The chain's CDR3 is CASSLVGSGGGFTDTQYF. CDR3 DNA: TGTGCCAGCAGCTTAGTGGGGTCCGGGGGGGGATTCACAGATACGCAGTATTTT.

CDR3 sequence reads: CASRQAAGDQHF. The CDR3 DNA reads as TGTGCCAGTAGACAGGCGGCGGGAGACCAGCATTTT. The genes are TRBV18 and TRBJ1-5, with D tentatively TRBD1 (6 bases). V shed 9 bases and J shed 12 bases, with 18 bases lying between them. Per germline, CDR1 KGHSH and CDR2 LQKENI. The CDR3 totals 12 residues.

This clone was detected a few times. This rearrangement joins TRBV6-2 or TRBV6-3 to TRBJ2-2; the match to TRBD1 covers 9 bases. The V segment lost 6 bases and the J segment 2 bases; nucleotides outside the gene matches: 7. Germline V gene data show CDR1 as MNHEY and CDR2 as SVGEGT. This CDR3 is 16 amino acids long. CDR3 residues: CASSPNRGRNTGELFF. CDR3 nucleotide sequence: TGTGCCAGCAGCCCTAACAGGGGGCGTAACACCGGGGAGCTGTTTTTT.

The chain links TRBV7-9 to TRBJ2-7; TRBD1 matches 7 bases. The CDR3 length is 13 residues. Trimming removed 4 bases from V and 4 bases from J; junction bases left unmatched: 4. Germline loops: CDR1 SEHNR, CDR2 FQNEAQ (reference sequence). The CDR3 loop is CASSYGTAYEQYF. The CDR3 nucleotides are TGTGCCAGCAGCTATGGGACAGCATACGAGCAGTACTTC.

The chain carries TRBV7-9 and TRBJ1-1; TRBD1 agrees at 9 bases. The CDR3 length is 15 residues. J gave up 4 bases and V 3 bases, and 6 bases lay outside the gene matches. Germline V gene sequence: CDR1 SEHNR, CDR2 FQNEAQ (reference sequence). The CDR3 coding sequence is TGTGCCAGCAGCTTCCGGGACAGGGCGTCCACTGAAGCTTTCTTT. It specifies CASSFRDRASTEAFF.

V usage is TRBV5-1 and J usage is TRBJ2-1, with unresolved D. The CDR3 consists of 14 residues. From germline, CDR1 is SGHRS and CDR2 YFSETQ. The V and J ends lost 2 bases and 5 bases respectively, with 11 bases between them. The CDR3 reads CASSFSTSNNEQFF. CDR3 nucleotides: TGCGCCAGCAGCTTTTCTACCTCAAACAATGAGCAGTTCTTC.

The chain combines TRBV30 with TRBJ2-7, with 8 positions matching TRBD1. The germline CDR1 and CDR2 sequences are GTSNPN and SVGIG (reference sequence). The J segment lost 2 bases and the V segment lost 4 bases, leaving 13 bases of the junction unmatched. The CDR3 spans 16 residues. CDR3 region: CAWKKGGTGRTYEQYF. Here the CDR3 DNA reads TGTGCCTGGAAAAAAGGAGGGACAGGCCGGACCTACGAGCAGTACTTC. Together with reference TRBV30 and TRBJ2-7, the CDR3 gives the full variable domain: SQTIHQWPATLVQPVGSPLSLECTVEGTSNPNLYWYRQAAGRGLQLLFYSVGIGQISSEVPQNLSASRPQDRQFILSSKKLLLSDSGFYLCAWKKGGTGRTYEQYFGPGTRLTVT.

The J gene is TRBJ2-1, the V gene TRBV5-1; D might be TRBD2 (6 bases). V dropped 4 bases and J dropped 6 bases, with 14 bases sitting between them. CDR1 and CDR2 (germline): SGHRS, YFSETQ. This CDR3 comprises 14 residues. The CDR3 nucleotides are TGCGCCAGCAGCACTGGGGGACTTTTCAATGAGCAGTTCTTC. It codes for CASSTGGLFNEQFF.

This chain links TRBV2 with TRBJ2-2; the match to TRBD2 covers 9 bases. The V and J ends lost 6 bases and 6 bases, in that order; junction bases with no gene match: 8. CDR1 is SNHLY and CDR2 is FYNNEI in the germline V gene. This CDR3 spans 15 amino acids. The CDR3 sequence: CASRVKTSGAGELFF. CDR3 sequence (DNA): TGTGCCAGCAGGGTAAAGACTAGCGGAGCCGGGGAGCTGTTTTTT. Complete variable domain (other parts from reference TRBV2 and TRBJ2-2): EPEVTQTPSHQVTQMGQEVILRCVPISNHLYFYWYRQILGQKVEFLVSFYNNEISEKSEIFDDQFSVERPDGSNFTLKIRSTKLEDSAMYFCASRVKTSGAGELFFGEGSRLTVL.